This T cell receptor beta chain came from a study of T-cell reconstitution after alpha-beta-depleted transplantation in children. Trimming took 6 bases from V and 8 from J, leaving 11 bases between them. The CDR3 is 12 amino acids. Unique molecular identifiers were built into the TCRbeta library. Using its own MiXCR run on the PCR reads, TCRdb lists one record per CDR3 protein. Here the sample spans about 260,000 distinct CDR3 sequences, around 10% being singletons. This clonotype was recorded many times. Its specificity is not known. Notes on the study in general: The origin of alpha-beta T cells about two months after transplant was reportedly several hundred expanded graft clones. Surviving recipient T cells and thymic progenitors produced the high day-60 TCRbeta diversity seen in some patients. T-cell numbers and diversity, one year after transplant, stemmed largely from T cells that were newly produced.

V usage is TRBV12-3 or TRBV12-4 and J usage is TRBJ2-1, with no clear D. The material sequenced was peripheral blood, taken 180 days after TCRalphabeta/CD19-depleted stem cell transplant. The receptor was derived from a male patient between 2 and 10 years old who had a stem cell transplant for chronic granulomatous disease, so the T cells may come from the graft donor. CDR3 sequence: CASSPDGYEQFF. CDR3 sequence (DNA): TGTGCCAGCAGCCCGGACGGATATGAGCAGTTCTTC.